This passage covers 22 T cell receptor beta chains from one sample sequenced in a study of T cell repertoires in cytomegalovirus infection. MiXCR was run by TCRdb on the reads, yielding one entry per CDR3 protein. The data show roughly 990,000 distinct CDR3 sequences, with roughly 31% seen just once and 11% to 15% held by the top ten. No cognate antigen is known for these TCRs. The specimen was cultured CD8+ T cells from PBMCs, collected from culture after CMV antigen stimulation. Receptors were obtained from a human donor in good health (CMV status not recorded). Some clones in this sample may be carry-over from other donors' samples.

V usage is TRBV12-3 or TRBV12-4 and J usage is TRBJ1-1; 7 positions agree with TRBD1. The CDR3 contains 14 residues. Trimming removed 3 bases from V and 4 bases from J; junction bases left unmatched: 5. CDR3 sequence: CASSFQGGGTEAFF. As DNA, the CDR3 is TGTGCCAGCAGTTTTCAGGGGGGGGGCACTGAAGCTTTCTTT.

The chain combines TRBV6-5 with TRBJ2-1; no reliable D call. Between the trimmed V and J ends, which lost 6 bases and 8 bases, there was a span of 20 bases. This CDR3 spans 15 amino acids. The V gene's germline CDR1 is MNHEY and CDR2 SVGAGI. CDR3 amino acids: CASSPLGPQVDEQFF. The CDR3 nucleotides read TGTGCCAGCAGCCCCCTAGGCCCCCAGGTGGATGAGCAGTTCTTC.

This clonotype was seen more than once but under ten times. This sequence joins TRBV7-6 and TRBJ2-1; either TRBD1 or TRBD2 may supply D (5 bases each). V lost 1 base and J lost 7, with 14 bases in between. Germline assignment: CDR1 SGHVS and CDR2 FNYEAQ. There are 15 residues in the CDR3. The CDR3 loop reads CASSLEVRDGNEQFF. DNA of the CDR3: TGTGCCAGCAGCTTAGAGGTCAGGGACGGGAATGAGCAGTTCTTC.

In this sample, this clonotype turned up many times. The chain combines TRBV7-8 with TRBJ1-1; D might be TRBD1 (6 bases). The ends were cut back, 5 bases at V and 6 bases at J, with 16 bases in the middle. Germline V gene data show CDR1 as SGHVS and CDR2 as FQNEAQ. This CDR3 comprises 14 residues. CDR3 coding DNA: TGTGCCAGCAGCCTTAGGGGGGCCAGGGCTGAAGCTTTCTTT. Translation: CASSLRGARAEAFF.

The chain is built from TRBV27 and TRBJ1-2; perhaps TRBD1 as D (5 bases). CDR3 length: 15 amino acids. V dropped 0 bases and J dropped 4 bases, with 12 bases sitting between them. Germline CDR1 is MNHEY and CDR2 is SMNVEV (reference sequence). The CDR3 loop reads CASSLSGARGYGYTF. The CDR3 bases are TGTGCCAGCAGTTTATCTGGGGCGCGTGGCTATGGCTACACCTTC.

This clonotype was picked up many times. The rearrangement links TRBV28 to TRBJ2-5; D call uncertain. From germline, CDR1 is MDHEN and CDR2 SYDVKM. The CDR3 spans 13 residues. The V end was cut by 3 bases, the J end by 2 bases, with 7 bases between. CDR3 loop: CASSFRSQETQYF. CDR3 DNA: TGTGCCAGCAGTTTCAGGAGTCAAGAGACCCAGTACTTC.

This clonotype has more than one count but fewer than ten. The CDR3 spells CAISEPALGAETQYF. Written as DNA, the CDR3 is TGTGCCATCAGTGAGCCTGCCCTGGGCGCGGAGACCCAGTACTTC. The V and J genes are TRBV10-3 and TRBJ2-5; D is ambiguous. The CDR3 is 15 amino acids. Germline CDR1 reads ENHRY; CDR2 reads SYGVKD. The germline V and J ends were trimmed by 2 bases and 5 bases, with 15 bases remaining between them.

As concerns this clonotype: This may stem from a read error, because a much larger clone lies one nucleotide away. This rearrangement joins TRBV12-3 or TRBV12-4 to TRBJ2-1; a possible D gene is TRBD2 (5 bases). The CDR3 is 19 residues long. V lost 5 bases to trimming and J lost 0 bases, with 23 bases between them. CDR3 nucleotides: TGTGCCAGCAGTCCCGGGGAAGCGGAGGCCCTAAGCTCCTACAATGAGCAGTTCTTC. It is translated as CASSPGEAEALSSYNEQFF.

This chain uses TRBV4-3 with TRBJ1-6, with D uncertain. Trimming removed 0 bases at V and 9 bases at J, with 9 bases between. Germline V gives CDR1 LGHNA, CDR2 YSLEER. This CDR3 has 14 residues. As DNA, the CDR3 is TGCGCCAGCAGCCAAGAGACCGGCTTTTCACCCCTCCACTTT. Protein: CASSQETGFSPLHF.

A few counts support this clonotype. The chain couples TRBV12-3 or TRBV12-4 to TRBJ2-5, with D tentatively TRBD1 (5 bases). The CDR3 loop spans 14 amino acids. Trimming shortened V by 5 bases and J by 5 bases, and 15 bases separated the two germline ends. The CDR3 region has the DNA TGTGCCAGCAGTCCGCAGACAGCAGCGGAGACCCAGTACTTC. It codes for CASSPQTAAETQYF.

This clonotype was picked up a small number of times. The chain has TRBV6-5 and TRBJ1-1; D is undetermined. This CDR3 comprises 13 residues. Germline CDR1 is MNHEY and CDR2 is SVGAGI. V lost 6 bases and J 3 bases, leaving 11 bases between the germline ends. The CDR3 is CASSSGWHTEAFF. CDR3 DNA sequence: TGTGCCAGCAGCTCCGGGTGGCACACTGAAGCTTTCTTT.

This clonotype was counted at least ten times. The genes are TRBV7-2 and TRBJ2-5; 9 bases line up with TRBD2. Trimming removed 2 bases from V and 1 base from J; junction bases left unmatched: 5. CDR1 and CDR2 from the germline V gene are SGHTA and FQGNSA. This CDR3 spans 16 amino acids. CDR3 in amino acids: CASSLPPSGAQETQYF. The CDR3 region has the DNA TGTGCCAGCAGCTTACCCCCTAGCGGGGCCCAAGAGACCCAGTACTTC.

This clonotype was picked up a small number of times. The chain recombines TRBV6-4 with TRBJ1-1; 11 positions agree with TRBD1. CDR1 and CDR2 from the germline V gene are MRHNA and SNTAGT. Trimming at V came to 6 bases and at J to 3 bases, leaving 9 bases not matched to a gene. The CDR3 consists of 16 residues. The CDR3 here is CASREDRGRGDTEAFF. The CDR3 DNA is TGTGCCAGCAGAGAGGACAGGGGGCGCGGGGACACTGAAGCTTTCTTT.

The rearrangement links TRBV12-3 or TRBV12-4 to TRBJ1-4, with D maybe TRBD1 (5 bases). This CDR3 comprises 17 residues. Trimming pared 6 bases from V and 8 bases from J, leaving 25 bases between. CDR3 amino acids: CASSPLPMGRRAEKLFF. The CDR3 DNA follows: TGTGCCAGCAGCCCACTGCCCATGGGGCGCCGCGCGGAAAAACTGTTTTTT.

This chain links TRBV12-3 or TRBV12-4 with TRBJ2-1; tentatively, D is TRBD1 or TRBD2 (5 bases each). V lost 6 bases and J lost 7, with 19 bases in between. The CDR3 is made up of 15 amino acids. The DNA for the CDR3 is TGTGCCAGCAGCTCGGGACCCCTGGGGAGAAATGAGCAGTTCTTC. Translation gives CASSSGPLGRNEQFF.

This clonotype showed up many times. This chain links TRBV28 with TRBJ2-7, with 11 bases identical to TRBD1. Germline CDR1 and CDR2: MDHEN and SYDVKM. V gave up 6 bases and J gave up 6 bases; unmatched junction bases: 7. CDR3 length: 14 residues. CDR3: CASSPGQGAFEQYV. CDR3 in DNA: TGTGCCAGCAGCCCCGGACAGGGGGCGTTCGAGCAGTACGTC.

This clonotype was counted at least ten times. The chain employs TRBV7-6 and TRBJ2-5; D is uncertain. Trimming cost V 2 bases and J 5 bases, with 9 bases left between them. CDR1 SGHVS and CDR2 FNYEAQ come from the germline V gene. The length of the CDR3 is 13 residues. The CDR3 DNA is TGTGCCAGCAGCTTACCCCGGGTGGAGACCCAGTACTTC. Translating gives CASSLPRVETQYF. The whole variable domain, remainder taken from reference TRBV7-6 and TRBJ2-5, is GAGVSQSPRYKVTKRGQDVALRCDPISGHVSLYWYRQALGQGPEFLTYFNYEAQQDKSGLPNDRFSAERPEGSISTLTIQRTEQRDSAMYRCASSLPRVETQYFGPGTRLLVL.

This clonotype was detected only a few times. The CDR3 DNA reads TGTGCTAGTGGTTTGATTGCGGAAGCTAACACCGGGGAGCTGTTTTTT. This codes for CASGLIAEANTGELFF. The chain employs TRBV12-5 and TRBJ2-2, with unresolved D. Germline values: CDR1 LGHNT, CDR2 FRNRAP. The CDR3 length is 16 residues. V dropped 2 bases and J dropped 2 bases, with 12 bases sitting between them.

This clonotype has a count of ten or more. The chain carries TRBV7-6 and TRBJ2-1; 7 bases fit TRBD2. The CDR3 spans 14 residues. V was pared by 1 base and J by 8 bases, with 5 bases of the junction left unmatched. Germline values: CDR1 SGHVS, CDR2 FNYEAQ. CDR3 region: CASSLGGRAHEQFF. The CDR3 DNA sequence: TGTGCCAGCAGCTTAGGGGGGAGGGCCCATGAGCAGTTCTTC.

This clonotype was seen at least ten times. The genes are TRBV11-2 and TRBJ2-3; 11 positions agree with TRBD1. The length of the CDR3 is 17 residues. Trimming cost V 6 bases and J 3 bases; bases outside gene matches: 11. Germline CDR1 and CDR2: SGHAT and FQNNGV. The CDR3 sequence is CASSWERDRGRTDTQYF. The CDR3 DNA sequence: TGTGCCAGCAGTTGGGAACGGGACAGGGGGAGAACAGATACGCAGTATTTT.

The chain carries TRBV19 and TRBJ2-1; D gene ambiguous. The CDR3 has 15 residues. V was cut by 3 bases and J by 3 bases, with 12 bases left in between. Germline V gene sequence: CDR1 LNHDA, CDR2 SQIVND (reference sequence). The CDR3, as DNA: TGTGCCAGTAGTATCGCGATCCTCATCTACAATGAGCAGTTCTTC. It encodes CASSIAILIYNEQFF.

The rearrangement uses TRBV7-9 and TRBJ2-7; 7 bases are a match to TRBD1. Per the germline V gene, CDR1 is SEHNR and CDR2 is FQNEAQ (reference sequence). V dropped 1 base and J dropped 2; count of bases not matched to a gene: 2. This CDR3 contains 14 residues. CDR3 DNA: TGTGCCAGCAGCTTAGGGGACAGTCCCTACGAGCAGTACGTC. Its translation: CASSLGDSPYEQYV.